The T cell receptor (beta chain) described here comes from a study of blood T cell repertoires in COVID-19. Original handling: By means of reference gene primer amplification, nucleated cell counts were estimated. Repertoires were generated with immunoSEQ multiplex PCR, while TCRdb's copy carries only in-frame clones and drops some. Clone size and the V and J calls come from that table; the DNA yielded D and trimming. The table includes roughly 100,000 clones, roughly 80% detected once. Germline lookup yields CDR1 SNHLY and CDR2 FYNNEI. Trimming took off 5 bases at V and 3 bases at J, with 11 bases between the two ends. This CDR3 has 15 amino acids.

The material sequenced was peripheral blood. The source is a woman aged 70-85 years with acute or convalescent COVID-19. This rearrangement joins TRBV2 to TRBJ1-6; the D gene is possibly TRBD1 (5 bases). The CDR3 sequence: CASSLKTDYNSPLHF. CDR3 nucleotides: TGTGCCAGCAGTCTTAAGACAGACTATAATTCACCCCTCCACTTT.